This T cell receptor (beta chain) was captured in a study of CD4 T cells in relation to SARS-CoV-2 and coronaviruses (dated by TCRdb to 2020 to 2022). Broadly, across the study: The ViraFEST assay cultured PBMCs with antigen for 10 days, then sequenced TCR beta CDR3s to find antigen-specific clonal expansions. For other donors in the study, expansion assays were sequenced with a different, Illumina-based TCR-beta assay. The study assessed, at the TCR clonotype level, memory CD4+ T cell crossreactivity between SARS-CoV-2 and common cold coronavirus spike proteins. Shared crossreactive spike epitopes were mapped to their HLA restriction using patient-derived lymphoblastoid cell lines. An HIV-1 Nef peptide pool or a no-peptide culture served as the negative reference condition. The Adaptive Biotechnologies TCR-sequencing kit was used for samples from three pre-COVID donors and for the naive versus memory experiments, whereas the other data were Illumina-based. Results the study describes overall, beyond this receptor: Crossreactive clones showed significantly weaker SARS-CoV-2-driven expansion than monoreactive clones, consistent with antigenic imprinting. Since the crossreactivity analysis centred on spike protein, crossreactivity against other viral proteins was not assessed. Small numbers of patients and of tested TCRs limited the study. Memory CD4+ clonotypes crossrecognizing SARS-CoV-2 and at least one common cold coronavirus spike were found in approximately 65% of donors. Pre-pandemic and post-infection samples were not both contributed by any donor, so tracing of the source of pre-existing responses was limited.

CD4+ T cells from unexposed donors were collected before the COVID-19 pandemic (2011-2018). After approximately 11 days of culture, CD4+ T cells were isolated with the EasySep CD4+ T cell isolation kit. As far as cell numbers permitted, CD4+ T cells from unexposed donors were tested for reactivity against SARS-CoV-2 S and N as well as four spike pools from common cold coronaviruses. About 2 million PBMCs per well were cultured in IMDM with about 4.9% human AB serum and about 10 IU/ml IL-2. Half of the culture medium was replaced with fresh IL-2-containing medium on days 3 and 7. In general, triplicate replicate wells were used for every peptide culture condition. Leukapheresis product for the unexposed donors was purchased commercially. Ficoll-Paque PLUS gradient centrifugation was used to isolate PBMCs from either whole blood or leukapheresis product. PBMCs were either cryopreserved at -140°C or used fresh in the expansion assay. The QIAamp Micro DNA Kit was used to extract genomic DNA from the CD4+ T cells.

As concerns this clone: Its antigen target is currently unknown. Base qualities are not provided; no much larger clone lies one nucleotide away.

V is pared back by 4 bases and J by 3 bases, with 6 bases lying between the germline termini. The CDR3 runs 13 amino acids, cysteine and phenylalanine included. Of the read, only the CDR3 DNA is kept; its 39 bases are in frame from base 1. From the germline V gene, CDR1 is MRHNA and CDR2 is SNTAGT. Libraries were built with the immunoSEQ multiplex PCR assay. In the original analysis: During preprocessing, nonproductive sequences were removed, as were CDR3s that did not start with C, did not end with F or W, or were shorter than 7 amino acids. Antigen-specific clonotypes were called with the MANAFEST web app on the basis of expansion relative to the reference and to other culture wells. To be counted as positive, a clone had to show significant expansion compared with the reference culture, at an FDR below 0.05, in 2 of 3 replicate wells. Positive clones also required significant expansion versus all other tandem wells and an odds ratio above 5. CDR3 homology was quantified as pairwise Levenshtein distance, calculated with the stringdist R package after three terminal residues were trimmed from each end. In TCRdb, the immuneACCESS table is reduced to in-frame sequences with V and J assigned. These tables do not hold every clone; where another copy was compared, an unresolved V gene accounts for under half, and the others remain unexplained. Clone size and the V and J calls come from that table; the DNA yielded D and trimming. Across this sample there are nearly 30,000 clones, with more than 75% seen only once. Roughly 14% of the sample lies in the top ten.

Source material: CD4+ T cells from PBMCs, cultured in vitro. This receptor was obtained from a human donor in good health. The chain is made from TRBV6-4 and TRBJ2-2; the D gene is perhaps TRBD2, from 6 matching bases. The CDR3 reads CASSAGDTGELFF. The sequenced DNA: TGTGCCAGCAGTGCGGGGGACACCGGGGAGCTGTTTTTT.